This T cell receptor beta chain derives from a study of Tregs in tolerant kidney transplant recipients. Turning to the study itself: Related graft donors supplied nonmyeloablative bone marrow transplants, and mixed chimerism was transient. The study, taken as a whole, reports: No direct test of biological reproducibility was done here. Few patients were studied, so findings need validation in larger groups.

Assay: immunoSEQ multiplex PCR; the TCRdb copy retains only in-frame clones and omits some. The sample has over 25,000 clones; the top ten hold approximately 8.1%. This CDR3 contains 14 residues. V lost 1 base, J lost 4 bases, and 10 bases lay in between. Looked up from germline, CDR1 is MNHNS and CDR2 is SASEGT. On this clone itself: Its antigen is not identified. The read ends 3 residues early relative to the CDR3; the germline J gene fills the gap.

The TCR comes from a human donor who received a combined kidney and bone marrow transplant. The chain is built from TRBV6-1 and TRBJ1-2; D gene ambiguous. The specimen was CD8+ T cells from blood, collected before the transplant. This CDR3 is CASSEEVFGYGYTF. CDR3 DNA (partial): TGTGCCAGCAGTGAAGAGGTCTTTGGCTATGGC.